Below, 21 T cell receptor beta chains from the same sample are listed, as sequenced in a study of T cells after yellow fever vaccination. Using its own MiXCR run on the 5' RACE reads, TCRdb lists one record per CDR3 protein. The table lists about 630,000 distinct CDR3 sequences, 9% to 15% of them singletons. Here the sequenced sample was PBMCs, taken on the day of the yellow fever booster vaccination. The origin of the receptors is a man aged 30-40 years who received the YFV17D yellow fever vaccine.

V gene TRBV7-9 combines with J gene TRBJ2-7, with TRBD2 matching 7 bases. Per germline, CDR1 SEHNR and CDR2 FQNEAQ (reference sequence). After removal of 5 bases from V and 5 bases from J, the junction contained 12 bases not matched to a gene. The CDR3 consists of 15 residues. In DNA form, the CDR3 reads TGTGCCAGCAGCCCCGCCGGTGGGAGGGCCCACGAGCAGTACTTC. The encoded protein is CASSPAGGRAHEQYF. Full variable domain (outside the CDR3, taken from reference TRBV7-9 and TRBJ2-7): DTGVSQNPRHKITKRGQNVTFRCDPISEHNRLYWYRQTLGQGPEFLTYFQNEAQLEKSRLLSDRFSAERPKGSFSTLEIQRTEQGDSAMYLCASSPAGGRAHEQYFGPGTRLTVT.

This clonotype was recorded many times. This chain joins TRBV7-6 and TRBJ2-1; TRBD1 agrees at 11 bases. Germline V gene sequence: CDR1 SGHVS, CDR2 FNYEAQ. J gave up 3 bases and V 1 base, and 2 bases lay outside the gene matches. The CDR3 extends over 16 amino acids. CDR3 DNA: TGTGCCAGCAGCTTAGTGGGACAGGGGGTCTACAATGAGCAGTTCTTC. Residues: CASSLVGQGVYNEQFF. Variable domain in full (rest from reference TRBV7-6 and TRBJ2-1): GAGVSQSPRYKVTKRGQDVALRCDPISGHVSLYWYRQALGQGPEFLTYFNYEAQQDKSGLPNDRFSAERPEGSISTLTIQRTEQRDSAMYRCASSLVGQGVYNEQFFGPGTRLTVL.

V is TRBV30 and J is TRBJ1-5; the D is unclear. The germline V gene has CDR1 GTSNPN and CDR2 SVGIG (reference sequence). V dropped 0 bases and J dropped 3 bases, with 9 bases sitting between them. The CDR3 totals 14 residues. As DNA, the CDR3 is TGTGCCTGGAGTGTAATTACCTACAATCAGCCCCAGCATTTT. The encoded protein is CAWSVITYNQPQHF.

This clonotype was found a few times. This chain connects TRBV7-9 to TRBJ2-2; unclear D gene. The V and J ends lost 3 bases and 5 bases respectively, with 16 bases between them. CDR3 length: 16 amino acids. Germline values: CDR1 SEHNR, CDR2 FQNEAQ (reference sequence). The CDR3 DNA follows: TGTGCCAGCAGCTTTCAGGCTCTCTCCAAGACCGGGGAGCTGTTTTTT. Translated: CASSFQALSKTGELFF.

The chain links TRBV11-1 to TRBJ1-2; 7 bases fit TRBD1. The CDR3 contains 18 residues. Germline CDR1 is SGHAT and CDR2 is FQDESV (reference sequence). V was clipped by 4 bases and J by 3 bases; unmatched bases: 17. The CDR3 coding sequence is TGTGCCAGCAGCTCGACCCCGGGACAGCTCACTATGGACTATGGCTACACCTTC. As protein: CASSSTPGQLTMDYGYTF.

The rearrangement links TRBV4-3 to TRBJ2-3; a possible D gene is TRBD1 (6 bases). The CDR3 extends over 16 amino acids. V lost 3 bases and J 3 bases, leaving 16 bases between the germline ends. Germline CDR1 LGHNA, CDR2 YSLEER. The CDR3 bases are TGCGCCAGCAGCCAGGGGCCTAGTCAGGGGACAGATACGCAGTATTTT. This translates into CASSQGPSQGTDTQYF.

V and J are TRBV20-1 and TRBJ2-2; D is perhaps TRBD1 (6 bases). Between the trimmed V and J ends, which lost 2 bases and 2 bases, there was a span of 15 bases. Germline lookup yields CDR1 DFQATT and CDR2 SNEGSKA (reference sequence). The length of the CDR3 is 16 residues. This chain's CDR3 is CSARNRVSGNTGELFF. CDR3 in DNA: TGCAGTGCTAGAAACAGGGTATCCGGCAACACCGGGGAGCTGTTTTTT.

The rearrangement joins TRBV20-1 to TRBJ2-4, with 9 bases aligning to TRBD1. The ends lost 0 bases at V and 0 bases at J; junction bases unmatched: 0. CDR1 DFQATT and CDR2 SNEGSKA come from the germline V gene (reference sequence). The CDR3 has 15 amino acids. The CDR3 nucleotides are TGCAGTGCTAGAGAACAGGGGGCAGCCAAAAACATTCAGTACTTC. Protein product: CSAREQGAAKNIQYF.

The table lists this clonotype with a few counts. The V call is TRBV19, the J call TRBJ2-1; D may correspond to TRBD1 or TRBD2 (5 bases each). This CDR3 is built from 15 residues. From germline, CDR1 is LNHDA and CDR2 SQIVND (reference sequence). The germline V and J ends were trimmed by 4 bases and 7 bases, with 17 bases remaining between them. The CDR3 nucleotides read TGTGCCAGTAGTACAGGGAGTACGTCCTTAAATGAGCAGTTCTTC. Its translation: CASSTGSTSLNEQFF.

In nucleotides, the CDR3 is TGTGCCAGCAGTTACCGGCCGAACTACGAGCAGTACTTC. Its translation is CASSYRPNYEQYF. This chain links TRBV6-2 or TRBV6-3 with TRBJ2-7; D is unresolved. The CDR3 totals 13 residues. With 2 bases removed from V and 3 bases from J, the gap between germline ends came to 8 bases. The germline V gene has CDR1 MNHEY and CDR2 SVGEGT.

J is TRBJ2-2 and V is TRBV20-1; the D gene is possibly TRBD2 (6 bases). CDR1 and CDR2 from the germline V gene are DFQATT and SNEGSKA (reference sequence). CDR3 length equals 14 residues. V lost 0 bases and J lost 5, with 10 bases in between. The CDR3 DNA reads as TGCAGTGCTAGAGATCACCGGGGGACCGGGGAGCTGTTTTTT. Translated, it gives CSARDHRGTGELFF.

The rearrangement links TRBV7-2 to TRBJ2-7, with D perhaps matching TRBD1 or TRBD2 (5 bases each). Trimming took off 1 base at V and 6 bases at J, with 19 bases between the two ends. The CDR3 is made up of 16 amino acids. Germline V CDR1 and CDR2: SGHTA, FQGNSA. CDR3 DNA: TGTGCCAGCAGCTTAGTTAGTTTCAGGGACCTCGGCGAGCAGTACTTC. It codes for CASSLVSFRDLGEQYF.

The rearrangement links TRBV5-1 to TRBJ2-5; TRBD1 matches at 9 bases. The CDR3 spans 17 residues. Trimming at V came to 2 bases and at J to 5 bases, leaving 13 bases not matched to a gene. The germline V gene encodes CDR1 SGHRS and CDR2 YFSETQ. The DNA of the CDR3 is TGCGCCAGCAGCTTCGCCCTTTTATCCGACAGGGGGGAGACCCAGTACTTC. This gives the protein CASSFALLSDRGETQYF.

In its sample, this clonotype was seen a few times. The V and J genes are TRBV30 and TRBJ2-5; 7 bases are a match to TRBD2. The CDR3 consists of 13 residues. V lost 1 base and J lost 5; bases outside the gene matches: 4. CDR1 is GTSNPN, CDR2 SVGIG, per germline (reference sequence). CDR3 in amino acids: CAWSATSLETQYF. CDR3 coding DNA: TGTGCCTGGAGTGCGACTAGCTTGGAGACCCAGTACTTC.

This chain joins TRBV5-1 and TRBJ2-7; no firm D call. Looked up from germline, CDR1 is SGHRS and CDR2 is YFSETQ. Trimming pared 4 bases from V and 6 bases from J, leaving 20 bases between. The CDR3 consists of 15 residues. As DNA, the CDR3 is TGCGCCAGCAGCCTGGTAAACGGTAATCTCGCCGAGCAGTACTTC. Residues: CASSLVNGNLAEQYF.

This chain connects TRBV29-1 to TRBJ2-5; unclear D gene. The CDR3 has 16 amino acids. Between the trimmed V and J ends, which lost 8 bases and 1 base, there was a span of 23 bases. Germline CDR1 reads SQVTM; CDR2 reads ANQGSEA. CDR3 nucleotide sequence: TGCAGCTCCACCACCCCGGCGTTTCCCCGCCAAGAGACCCAGTACTTC. It is translated as CSSTTPAFPRQETQYF. Combining the CDR3 with reference TRBV29-1 and TRBJ2-5 gives the whole variable domain SAVISQKPSRDICQRGTSLTIQCQVDSQVTMMFWYRQQPGQSLTLIATANQGSEATYESGFVIDKFPISRPNLTFSTLTVSNMSPEDSSIYLCSSTTPAFPRQETQYFGPGTRLLVL.

The rearrangement uses TRBV20-1 and TRBJ2-2; TRBD1 aligns across 10 bases. Unmatched junction bases numbered 1, after V lost 3 bases and J lost 9 bases. The CDR3 totals 12 residues. Germline assignment: CDR1 DFQATT and CDR2 SNEGSKA (reference sequence). Written as DNA, the CDR3 is TGCAGTGCTAGGACAGGGGGCCGGGAGCTGTTTTTT. Translated, it gives CSARTGGRELFF.

CDR3 DNA sequence: TGTGCCATCAGTAGAGGACAGGGGCCGTACGAGCAGTACTTC. Protein product: CAISRGQGPYEQYF. The J gene is TRBJ2-7, the V gene TRBV10-3, with TRBD1 matching 9 bases. CDR1 is ENHRY and CDR2 is SYGVKD in the germline V gene. V dropped 5 bases and J dropped 4; count of bases not matched to a gene: 6. The CDR3 loop spans 14 amino acids.

The rearrangement uses TRBV5-1 and TRBJ2-2; D is uncertain. The V gene's germline CDR1 is SGHRS and CDR2 YFSETQ. Trimming took off 1 base at V and 3 bases at J, with 7 bases between the two ends. This CDR3 region has 14 residues. The CDR3 sequence: CASSLQAHTGELFF. For the CDR3, the DNA is TGCGCCAGCAGCTTGCAGGCCCACACCGGGGAGCTGTTTTTT.

The chain employs TRBV19 and TRBJ2-1; no reliable D call. Trimming removed 3 bases from V and 5 bases from J, with 8 bases in between. The CDR3 is 13 amino acids. The germline CDR1 and CDR2 sequences are LNHDA and SQIVND (reference sequence). CDR3 amino acids: CASSMGLDNEQFF. CDR3 nucleotide sequence: TGTGCCAGTAGTATGGGCCTAGACAATGAGCAGTTCTTC.

In this sample, this clonotype turned up a few times. This chain connects TRBV7-9 to TRBJ2-5; D is ambiguous. The germline CDR1 and CDR2 sequences are SEHNR and FQNEAQ (reference sequence). The germline V and J ends were trimmed by 5 bases and 4 bases, with 11 bases remaining between them. This CDR3 comprises 13 residues. In DNA, the CDR3 is TGTGCCAGCAGCGTCGGGTCGACAGAGACCCAGTACTTC. This encodes CASSVGSTETQYF.